A selection of T cell receptor beta chains follows, all from one sample in a study of T cell repertoires in cytomegalovirus infection. Their recognized antigens are unknown. Using its own MiXCR run on the reads, TCRdb lists one record per CDR3 protein. The sample yields fewer than 900,000 distinct CDR3 sequences, under 35% seen once. Source: cultured CD8+ T cells from PBMCs, taken from culture after CMV antigen stimulation. Receptors originate from a human donor in good health (CMV status not recorded). Some clones in this sample may be carry-over from other donors' samples. Both conserved end residues are part of each CDR3. The order of the fields is D gene, V gene, J gene, clone size, CDR3 protein, CDR3 DNA. The D gene is left open where the match is weak. Clone size is shown for a subset of rows, as once, few, many or a class of expanded clone.

.	TRBV12-3/TRBV12-4	TRBJ1-1	.	CASSPYPEAFF	TGTGCCAGCAGTCCCTACCCTGAAGCTTTCTTT
.	TRBV12-3/TRBV12-4	TRBJ1-5	.	CASSDGETEVQPQHF	TGTGCCAGCAGCGATGGGGAGACAGAAGTTCAGCCCCAGCATTTT
.	TRBV5-3	TRBJ2-1	.	CASVPSGAYNEQFF	TGTGCCAGCGTCCCATCGGGGGCCTACAATGAGCAGTTCTTC
.	TRBV7-2	TRBJ2-1	many	CASSFSGFGYDEQFF	TGTGCCAGCAGTTTTTCAGGTTTCGGATACGATGAGCAGTTCTTC
.	TRBV12-3/TRBV12-4	TRBJ2-1	few	CASLGTDSYNEQFF	TGTGCCAGCCTTGGGACGGATTCCTACAATGAGCAGTTCTTC
.	TRBV6-5	TRBJ1-3	.	CASKGGSGNTIYF	TGTGCCAGCAAAGGGGGTTCTGGAAACACCATATATTTT
.	TRBV27	TRBJ1-1	few	CASSLLTYGRPEAFF	TGTGCCAGCAGTTTACTGACATATGGACGTCCTGAAGCTTTCTTT
TRBD1	TRBV6-1	TRBJ1-2	few	CASLDRAAANYGYTF	TGTGCCAGCCTGGACAGGGCAGCCGCTAACTATGGCTACACCTTC
TRBD1	TRBV9	TRBJ1-1	.	CASSVDRTGLNTEAFF	TGTGCCAGCAGCGTAGATCGGACAGGTTTGAACACTGAAGCTTTCTTT
.	TRBV11-2	TRBJ2-3	.	CASSPLLGTPSTDTQYF	TGTGCCAGCAGCCCCCTTTTGGGGACACCCAGCACAGATACGCAGTATTTT
TRBD1	TRBV5-6	TRBJ1-1	few	CASSPRGRQSTEAFF	TGTGCCAGCAGCCCAAGGGGGCGGCAGAGCACTGAAGCTTTCTTT
TRBD1	TRBV20-1	TRBJ1-2	.	CSAPGGAWYGYTF	TGCAGTGCTCCAGGGGGCGCATGGTATGGCTACACCTTC
.	TRBV29-1	TRBJ2-7	few	CSVEGPSYEQYF	TGCAGCGTTGAGGGTCCCTCCTACGAGCAGTACTTC
.	TRBV20-1	TRBJ2-3	few	CSARDLGGGDADTQYF	TGCAGTGCTAGAGATCTGGGTGGCGGGGACGCAGATACGCAGTATTTT
TRBD2	TRBV20-1	TRBJ2-7	many	CSAPGLAGHYEQYF	TGCAGTGCTCCAGGACTAGCGGGGCATTACGAGCAGTACTTC
.	TRBV6-1	TRBJ1-5	few	CASSEKIGTALQPQHF	TGTGCCAGCAGTGAAAAAATTGGTACCGCGCTTCAGCCCCAGCATTTT
TRBD2	TRBV28	TRBJ2-5	few	CASSILIAGFQETQYF	TGTGCCAGCAGTATCTTAATAGCGGGTTTCCAAGAGACCCAGTACTTC
.	TRBV6-2/TRBV6-3	TRBJ2-1	.	CASSYSAGFLQFF	TGTGCCAGCAGTTACTCCGCGGGCTTTTTGCAGTTCTTC
.	TRBV6-5	TRBJ2-7	.	CASSLLGGLVEQYF	TGTGCCAGCAGTCTCCTGGGGGGACTGGTCGAGCAGTACTTC
.	TRBV12-3/TRBV12-4	TRBJ2-5	few	CASSFWGAGETQYF	TGTGCCAGCAGTTTTTGGGGGGCTGGGGAGACCCAGTACTTC
TRBD1	TRBV7-9	TRBJ2-2	.	CASSSRTGTGELFF	TGTGCCAGCAGCTCCCGGACAGGCACCGGGGAGCTGTTTTTT
TRBD1	TRBV6-2/TRBV6-3	TRBJ2-2	.	CASSYSTDRENTGELFF	TGTGCCAGCAGTTACTCGACCGACAGGGAGAACACCGGGGAGCTGTTTTTT